The rows below give T cell receptor beta chains drawn from one sample of a study of blood T cell repertoires in COVID-19. The data were produced by immunoSEQ multiplex PCR, yet TCRdb's version contains in-frame clones alone and is incomplete. This table holds roughly 75,000 clones, 80% to 90% found once. Specimen: peripheral blood. The source of these receptors is an older man with COVID-19, enrolled during active disease. The CDR3 runs from the conserved cysteine through the conserved F or W. Fields, in order: clone size, V gene, D gene, J gene, CDR3 protein, CDR3 DNA. D genes are given only for firm matches. Clone size, where shown, is once, few, many, or a class for clones that have expanded.

NA	TRBV18	NA	TRBJ1-2	CASSSPTVNYGYTF	TGTGCCAGCTCATCTCCGACAGTTAACTATGGCTACACCTTC
once	TRBV4-1	TRBD1	TRBJ2-2	CASSPGQPDTGELFF	TGCGCCAGCAGCCCGGGACAGCCGGACACCGGGGAGCTGTTTTTT
NA	TRBV7-2	NA	TRBJ2-3	CASSLAGLTDTQYF	TGTGCCAGCAGCTTAGCGGGCCTCACAGATACGCAGTATTTT
NA	TRBV5-4	NA	TRBJ1-2	CASSSGRDYGYTF	TGTGCCAGCAGCTCGGGGAGGGACTATGGCTACACCTTC
NA	TRBV10-3	TRBD2	TRBJ2-3	CAISGTSGGTDTQYF	TGTGCCATCAGTGGGACTAGCGGGGGCACAGATACGCAGTATTTT
NA	TRBV25-1	NA	TRBJ1-3	CASSEGTLSSGNTIYF	TGTGCCAGCAGTGAAGGGACATTGAGCTCTGGAAACACCATATATTTT
NA	TRBV10-3	NA	TRBJ1-1	CAISEGGGRTEAFF	TGTGCCATCAGTGAGGGTGGAGGGAGGACTGAAGCTTTCTTT
NA	TRBV5-1	TRBD2	TRBJ2-3	CASSLNGGADGDTQYF	TGCGCCAGCAGCTTGAACGGGGGGGCCGATGGAGATACGCAGTATTTT
few	TRBV7-2	NA	TRBJ1-5	CASSLMGTSNQPQHF	TGTGCCAGCAGCTTAATGGGGACTTCGAATCAGCCCCAGCATTTT
NA	TRBV20-1	NA	TRBJ2-7	CSALQYEQYF	TGCAGTGCTCTTCAGTACGAGCAGTACTTC
NA	TRBV19	NA	TRBJ1-2	CASQRGNNYGYTF	TGTGCCAGCCAAAGAGGGAACAACTATGGCTACACCTTC
few	TRBV5-1	NA	TRBJ2-3	CASSRMGAGNTDTQYF	TGCGCCAGCAGCCGCATGGGCGCGGGTAACACAGATACGCAGTATTTT
NA	TRBV28	NA	TRBJ2-3	CASSLRGVTDTQYF	TGTGCCAGCAGTCTCAGGGGGGTGACAGATACGCAGTATTTT
NA	TRBV2	NA	TRBJ2-5	CASSPGETQYF	TGTGCCAGCAGCCCGGGAGAGACCCAGTACTTC
NA	TRBV7-8	TRBD1	TRBJ1-1	CASSLRYPGQTPEAFF	TGTGCCAGCAGCTTGAGATACCCGGGACAGACGCCTGAAGCTTTCTTT
NA	TRBV5-1	TRBD1	TRBJ2-7	CASSSSGTGSYEQYF	TGCGCCAGCAGCTCCTCCGGGACAGGCTCCTACGAGCAGTACTTC
NA	TRBV13	TRBD1	TRBJ1-4	CASSLSRQGDEKLFF	TGTGCCAGCAGCTTGAGTCGACAGGGTGATGAAAAACTGTTTTTT
once	TRBV10-3	TRBD2	TRBJ2-3	CAISLAGMPDTQYF	TGTGCCATCAGTCTAGCGGGGATGCCAGATACGCAGTATTTT
NA	TRBV7-2	NA	TRBJ2-1	CASSLRGLLGNEQFF	TGTGCCAGCAGCTTAAGGGGTCTACTTGGGAATGAGCAGTTCTTC
NA	TRBV4-2	NA	TRBJ1-2	CASSVKGDYGYTF	TGTGCCAGCAGCGTAAAGGGGGACTATGGCTACACCTTC
NA	TRBV6-5	NA	TRBJ1-2	CASSYSREGGYTF	TGTGCCAGCAGTTACTCAAGGGAGGGTGGCTACACCTTC
NA	TRBV15	TRBD1	TRBJ1-4	CATSSRDRGNEKLFF	TGTGCCACCAGCAGCCGGGACAGGGGTAATGAAAAACTGTTTTTT
NA	TRBV7-2	NA	TRBJ2-3	CASSSSSFPTDTQYF	TGTGCCAGCAGCTCGAGTAGTTTCCCCACAGATACGCAGTATTTT
NA	TRBV7-7	NA	TRBJ1-4	CASSLFLWKADEKLFF	TGTGCCAGCAGCCTCTTCCTATGGAAAGCGGATGAAAAACTGTTTTTT
NA	TRBV11-2	NA	TRBJ2-3	CASSIDWIEGNTQYF	TGTGCCAGCAGCATTGACTGGATTGAGGGCAATACGCAGTATTTT
NA	TRBV2	NA	TRBJ2-5	CASTGEETQYF	TGTGCCAGCACAGGGGAAGAGACCCAGTACTTC
NA	TRBV5-1	TRBD1	TRBJ2-7	CASSLKQGAYEQYF	TGCGCCAGCAGCTTAAAACAGGGGGCCTACGAGCAGTACTTC
NA	TRBV6-5	NA	TRBJ1-2	CASTSPPGIGYGYTF	TGTGCCAGCACCTCACCCCCAGGGATCGGCTATGGCTACACCTTC
once	TRBV19	TRBD1	TRBJ1-2	CASSTTDRGYGYTF	TGTGCCAGTAGTACAACGGACAGGGGCTATGGCTACACCTTC
NA	TRBV5-5	NA	TRBJ2-1	CASSLEGSEQFF	TGTGCCAGCAGCTTGGAAGGGAGTGAGCAGTTCTTC
NA	TRBV29-1	TRBD1	TRBJ1-2	CSIGQGDYGYTF	TGCAGCATCGGACAGGGAGACTATGGCTACACCTTC
NA	TRBV5-6	NA	TRBJ1-5	CASSLAGMDQPQHF	TGTGCCAGCAGCTTGGCGGGGATGGATCAGCCCCAGCATTTT
once	TRBV5-1	NA	TRBJ2-2	CASSLGANTGELFF	TGCGCCAGCAGCTTGGGAGCGAACACCGGGGAGCTGTTTTTT
NA	TRBV10-2	NA	TRBJ2-7	CASSKGGGKGYEQYF	TGCGCCAGCAGTAAAGGGGGGGGGAAAGGCTACGAGCAGTACTTC
NA	TRBV2	TRBD1	TRBJ1-2	CASSVGQGYGYTF	TGTGCCAGCAGTGTAGGACAGGGCTATGGCTACACCTTC
once	TRBV7-2	NA	TRBJ2-1	CASSLYPTVSYNEQFF	TGTGCCAGCAGCTTATATCCGACAGTCTCCTACAATGAGCAGTTCTTC
NA	TRBV5-4	TRBD1	TRBJ1-1	CASSTTIRTGMVNTEAFF	TGTGCCAGCAGCACAACTATTAGGACAGGAATGGTAAACACTGAAGCTTTCTTT
NA	TRBV7-6	TRBD1	TRBJ1-2	CASSLVPTGTASGYTF	TGTGCCAGCAGCTTAGTACCCACCGGGACAGCCTCCGGCTACACCTTC
NA	TRBV5-1	TRBD1	TRBJ1-5	CASSYRGLSNQPQHF	TGCGCCAGCAGCTACAGGGGCCTTAGCAATCAGCCCCAGCATTTT
NA	TRBV10-3	NA	TRBJ2-5	CASASGSELGTQYF	TGTGCCTCCGCCAGTGGCTCGGAGCTGGGGACCCAGTACTTC
NA	TRBV28	TRBD1	TRBJ1-1	CASSPPTGAGHAEAFF	TGTGCCAGCAGTCCGCCGACAGGGGCGGGGCACGCTGAAGCTTTCTTT
NA	TRBV7-9	NA	TRBJ2-3	CASSLRGSTDTQYF	TGTGCCAGCAGCCTTAGGGGGAGCACAGATACGCAGTATTTT
NA	TRBV18	TRBD2	TRBJ2-4	CASSPGPGGGNIQYF	TGTGCCAGCTCACCAGGGCCGGGGGGAGGAAACATTCAGTACTTC
NA	TRBV3-1/TRBV3-2	NA	TRBJ1-2	CASSEQGIYGYTF	TGTGCCAGCAGCGAACAGGGAATCTATGGCTACACCTTC